Detailed here is one TCR beta chain. Its antigen is undetermined. Per the germline V gene, CDR1 is MNHNS and CDR2 is SASEGT. V was trimmed by 8 bases and J by 6 bases, leaving 20 bases between them. The CDR3 runs to 15 residues. This entry comes from a study of beta chain features in type 1 diabetes. The study, taken as a whole, reports: Patients and controls would be equally affected if PCR favored shorter templates. Shorter TCRB CDR3s, moderately but significantly so, marked every one of the four CD4+ subsets in Type 1 diabetes patients.

The investigators reverse transcribed all of the isolated RNA, so they sequenced expressed TCRB transcripts. Measured with immunoSEQ multiplex PCR; TCRdb has only the in-frame clones, and not every one. In the table there are 160,000 or so clones, about 10% of which are singletons. Cell sorting via CD45RO/CCR7/CD25/CD127/CD95/CD27 was performed to obtain CD4+ naive, central memory, regulatory and stem cell-like memory cells. Purities in excess of 95% were seen in all sorted populations. The sample was central memory CD4+ T cells from blood. This chain uses TRBV6-1 with TRBJ2-1, with D perhaps matching TRBD1 (6 bases). The sequence came from a young woman with type 1 diabetes. DNA of the CDR3: TGTGCCAGCTTATCGACACAGGGTTCCCCCAATGAGCAGTTCTTC. Protein product: CASLSTQGSPNEQFF.